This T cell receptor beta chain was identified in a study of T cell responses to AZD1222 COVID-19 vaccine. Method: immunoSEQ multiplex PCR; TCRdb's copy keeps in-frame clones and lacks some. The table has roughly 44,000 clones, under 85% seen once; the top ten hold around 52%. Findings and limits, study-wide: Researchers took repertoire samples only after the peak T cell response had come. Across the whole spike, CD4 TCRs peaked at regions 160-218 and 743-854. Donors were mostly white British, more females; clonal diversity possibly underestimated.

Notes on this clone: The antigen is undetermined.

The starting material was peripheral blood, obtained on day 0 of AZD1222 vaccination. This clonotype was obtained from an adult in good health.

The CDR3 DNA is TGTGCCAGCAGTTCGGGAGGTCCCGGGGACAATGAGCAGTTCTTC. This encodes CASSSGGPGDNEQFF. V is TRBV6-5 and J is TRBJ2-1; 7 nucleotides align to TRBD2. After removal of 4 bases from V and 5 bases from J, the junction contained 8 bases not matched to a gene. The CDR3 has 15 residues. Germline loops: CDR1 MNHEY, CDR2 SVGAGI.